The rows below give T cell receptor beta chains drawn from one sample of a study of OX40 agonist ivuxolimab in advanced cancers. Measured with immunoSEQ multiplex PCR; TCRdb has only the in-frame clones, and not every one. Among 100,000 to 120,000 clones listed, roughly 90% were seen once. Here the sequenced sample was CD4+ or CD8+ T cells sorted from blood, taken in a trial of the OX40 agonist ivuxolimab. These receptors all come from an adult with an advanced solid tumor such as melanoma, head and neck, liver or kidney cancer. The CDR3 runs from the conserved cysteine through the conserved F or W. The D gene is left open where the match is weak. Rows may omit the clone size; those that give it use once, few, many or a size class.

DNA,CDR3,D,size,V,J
TGTGCCAGCAGCAAAGAGGTAGTTAGCGGGGGGGCCGGGGAGCTGTTTTTT,CASSKEVVSGGAGELFF,.,.,TRBV21-1,TRBJ2-2
TGCGCCAGCAGCCAAGATCCGGGGGGTGGCTACACCTTC,CASSQDPGGGYTF,.,.,TRBV4-1,TRBJ1-2
TGTGCCAGCAGTGTCGGTTCAGCCTACAATGAGCAGTTCTTC,CASSVGSAYNEQFF,.,.,TRBV2,TRBJ2-1
TGTGCCAGCAGCGCGGGGTCGGGGGCCAGTGGCTACACCTTC,CASSAGSGASGYTF,.,.,TRBV5-6,TRBJ1-2
TGTGCCAGCAGCACGACAGGTGGGACTGAAGCTTTCTTT,CASSTTGGTEAFF,.,.,TRBV11-3,TRBJ1-1
TGTGCCAGCAGTCCCAGCTACGAGCAGTACTTC,CASSPSYEQYF,.,.,TRBV6-1,TRBJ2-7
TGCGCCAGCAGCTTGTCAGCCAGACTAGCGGGAGATCGCACCGGGGAGCTGTTTTTT,CASSLSARLAGDRTGELFF,TRBD2,.,TRBV5-1,TRBJ2-2
TGTGCCAGCAGCTTAACTAGCGGGGGGCTGCCGGGGGAGACCCAGTACTTC,CASSLTSGGLPGETQYF,TRBD2,.,TRBV11-2,TRBJ2-5
TGTGCCAGTAGTATAACAGGTGGGGACTATGGCTACACCTTC,CASSITGGDYGYTF,.,.,TRBV19,TRBJ1-2
TGTGCCAGTAGTATCGGCAGGGCACGGCCCGGGGAGCTGTTTTTT,CASSIGRARPGELFF,.,.,TRBV19,TRBJ2-2
TGTGCCTGGGGGTTGGGGGTCACAGGGGAGCTGTTTTTT,CAWGLGVTGELFF,.,.,TRBV30,TRBJ2-2
TGTGCCAGCAGCCCCAACGGGGTCCCGAACACTGAAGCTTTCTTT,CASSPNGVPNTEAFF,.,.,TRBV9,TRBJ1-1
TGCGCCAGCAGCCGGAATGATTCACCCCTCCACTTT,CASSRNDSPLHF,.,.,TRBV5-1,TRBJ1-6
TGTGCCAGCAGTGAAGTAGGTGGGAGTATCGCAGATACGCAGTATTTT,CASSEVGGSIADTQYF,.,.,TRBV6-1,TRBJ2-3
TGTGCCAGCTCACCACTCGGGTCTTCCTCTGGAAACACCATATATTTT,CASSPLGSSSGNTIYF,.,.,TRBV18,TRBJ1-3
TGTGCCAGCAGCTTAGGACAGGTGGGGGAAAAACTGTTTTTT,CASSLGQVGEKLFF,.,.,TRBV7-9,TRBJ1-4
TGTGCCAGTGCCGGGACTAGCGGGAGCCACAATGAGCAGTTCTTC,CASAGTSGSHNEQFF,TRBD2,.,TRBV27,TRBJ2-1
TGTGCCAGTAGTATCGGGGGCATAGGGTATGGCTACACCTTC,CASSIGGIGYGYTF,.,.,TRBV19,TRBJ1-2
TGTGCCAGCAGTGAAGTCTACGAGCAGTACTTC,CASSEVYEQYF,.,.,TRBV2,TRBJ2-7
TGTGCCAGCAGCCGGGACATTGCCTACGAGCAGTACTTC,CASSRDIAYEQYF,.,.,TRBV2,TRBJ2-7
TGCGCCAGCAGTGACGGGGTTGGCGGCTACACCTTC,CASSDGVGGYTF,.,few,TRBV10-1,TRBJ1-2
TGTGCCAGCAGTTTTGGGACAGGGGCAGAGAGCTATGGCTACACCTTC,CASSFGTGAESYGYTF,TRBD1,once,TRBV6-6,TRBJ1-2
TGTGCCAGCAGCTTGGAAACCGGGACTAGTATTTACGAGCAGTACTTC,CASSLETGTSIYEQYF,TRBD2,.,TRBV5-6,TRBJ2-7
TGTGCCAGCAGCTTGGCCGGGACAAAGAGCTACAATGAGCAGTTCTTC,CASSLAGTKSYNEQFF,.,.,TRBV5-5,TRBJ2-1
TGTGCCAGCAGTTCGGGGGGGGATAATCAGCCCCAGCATTTT,CASSSGGDNQPQHF,.,.,TRBV28,TRBJ1-5
TGTGCCAGCTCAGGGAGCAGGCAGGATACGCAGTATTTT,CASSGSRQDTQYF,.,few,TRBV18,TRBJ2-3
TGTGCCAGCGCCCGGACAGCGTTCAATGAGCAGTTCTTC,CASARTAFNEQFF,.,.,TRBV6-6,TRBJ2-1
TGCGCCAGCAGCTGGAGCTCTGGGGCCAACGTCCTGACTTTC,CASSWSSGANVLTF,.,.,TRBV5-1,TRBJ2-6
TGTGCCAGTAGTACCCAGGATACAGATACGCAGTATTTT,CASSTQDTDTQYF,.,few,TRBV19,TRBJ2-3
TGTGCCAGCAGCCGAACCGGGACAGGAGGATCCTACGAGCAGTACTTC,CASSRTGTGGSYEQYF,TRBD1,few,TRBV11-2,TRBJ2-7
TGTGCCAGCAGCGGGACCCTGTCCGGGGGCGGCCACGAGCAGTACTTC,CASSGTLSGGGHEQYF,.,.,TRBV9,TRBJ2-7
TGTGCCAGCATGGTTGGACAGACGAATCCCTTCACCTTC,CASMVGQTNPFTF,.,.,TRBV2,TRBJ1-2
TGCGCCAGCAGTGAGAGTAGCAGTAGCACAGATACGCAGTATTTT,CASSESSSSTDTQYF,.,once,TRBV10-1,TRBJ2-3
TGTGCCAGCAGGTCAGGGTTTGACAATGAGCAGTTCTTC,CASRSGFDNEQFF,.,.,TRBV6-1,TRBJ2-1
TGTGCCAGTCAACACTTGAACACTGAAGCTTTCTTT,CASQHLNTEAFF,.,.,TRBV11-1,TRBJ1-1
TGTGCCAGCAGCAAAACCGGGACAGGGGTACAGCCCCAGCATTTT,CASSKTGTGVQPQHF,.,.,TRBV21-1,TRBJ1-5
TGTGCCAGTAGTACGGGACTGGTGATCTACAATGAGCAGTTCTTC,CASSTGLVIYNEQFF,.,once,TRBV19,TRBJ2-1
TGTGCCAGTAGTATAGTAAGCGGATTAAAGAATGAGCAGTTCTTC,CASSIVSGLKNEQFF,.,.,TRBV19,TRBJ2-1
TGCAGCGCCCACACAGGGGAGAACACTGAAGCTTTCTTT,CSAHTGENTEAFF,TRBD1,.,TRBV29-1,TRBJ1-1
TGTGCCAGCTCACCAGGGGGGCCTGGTAATGAAAAACTGTTTTTT,CASSPGGPGNEKLFF,.,.,TRBV18,TRBJ1-4
TGTGCCAGCAGTCAACAGGAGGTGAACACTGAAGCTTTCTTT,CASSQQEVNTEAFF,.,.,TRBV6-6,TRBJ1-1
TGTGCCAGCAGTGAAGCGCTTCTATCAGGCGGGGAGCTGTTTTTT,CASSEALLSGGELFF,.,.,TRBV2,TRBJ2-2